These T cell receptor beta chains were read from a single sample in a study of blood T cell repertoires in COVID-19. The repertoire was sequenced with immunoSEQ multiplex PCR; TCRdb's copy has only in-frame clones and lacks some. The data contain about 220,000 clones, around 83% of them seen just once; the ten biggest clones take up approximately 6.6%. Sequenced sample: PBMCs or T cells enriched from blood (not recorded which). Receptors originate from a woman aged 40-49 years who had recovered from COVID-19. Each CDR3 is given without its conserved first and last residue.

j_call,v_call,cdr3_aa
TRBJ2-1,TRBV5-1,ASTSSGRAYNEQF
TRBJ2-2,TRBV27,ASSLWGPGGITGELF
TRBJ2-1,TRBV4-1,ASSQDAGYNEQF
TRBJ1-4,TRBV6-5,ASSPPGGTNEKLF
TRBJ1-5,TRBV24-1,ATSDPGQGLDQPQH
TRBJ1-2,TRBV28,ASSRRDYYGYT
TRBJ1-1,TRBV10-2,ASRQHVNTEAF
TRBJ1-1,TRBV7-8,ASRMRDNGWENTEAF
TRBJ2-1,TRBV14,ASSQLRGLASGSNEQF
TRBJ2-1,TRBV24-1,ATSDPPPAGGGEQF
TRBJ2-3,TRBV10-3,AISPVTYSTDTQY
TRBJ2-1,TRBV19,ASSIDSATGVYNEQF
TRBJ2-2,TRBV19,ASSYEGLAIANTGELF
TRBJ1-2,TRBV18,ASSPGLAQGYYGYT
TRBJ2-5,TRBV20-1,SASRSGSSETQY
TRBJ2-7,TRBV4-1,ASSQELLSYEQY
TRBJ1-3,TRBV6-4,VKTTIY
TRBJ1-2,TRBV14,ASSQRTGSKSYGYT
TRBJ2-1,TRBV2,ASRLAGGSYNEQF
TRBJ2-2,TRBV24-1,ATSGTGTGRTGELF
TRBJ1-3,TRBV2,ASSPSQTGSGNTIY
TRBJ1-5,TRBV19,ASSMGGQGRPYQH
TRBJ1-5,TRBV19,ASRGQGLGQPQH
TRBJ1-2,TRBV5-6,ASRRGREGARGYT
TRBJ1-1,TRBV28,ASSSTGTRDEAF
TRBJ2-5,TRBV7-9,ASSFPSGRARETQY
TRBJ1-2,TRBV5-1,ASSLDPGTGSGYT
TRBJ1-4,TRBV5-1,ASSLDRDRGREKLF
TRBJ1-4,TRBV19,ASSSLRGEKLF
TRBJ1-3,TRBV28,ASSLTGTGNTIY
TRBJ2-1,TRBV4-3,ASSQDIAGRSFNEQF
TRBJ2-1,TRBV5-1,ASSYTGGEANEQF
TRBJ2-1,TRBV18,ASSPQSGGLSYNEQF
TRBJ2-1,TRBV27,ASSLTSGRYEQF
TRBJ1-1,TRBV11-3,ASSRGPPAEAF
TRBJ2-2,TRBV19,ASSVTRTTGELF
TRBJ2-1,TRBV7-8,ASSLTGGYNEQF
TRBJ2-3,TRBV20-1,SASLSSDTQY
TRBJ1-2,TRBV27,ASSLTGGGGYT
TRBJ1-2,TRBV5-1,ASSLVGTGVGYT
TRBJ2-6,TRBV5-4,ASSSRQGNSGPSGANVLT
TRBJ1-2,TRBV5-1,ASSSGQIYGYT
TRBJ1-1,TRBV19,ASSIGGGRNTEAF
TRBJ2-5,TRBV2,ASSEAKTSGGGETQY
TRBJ1-4,TRBV27,ASRGFGGKLF
TRBJ1-5,TRBV30,AWSEQGGQPQH
TRBJ1-5,TRBV27,ASSPRGLSNQPQH
TRBJ1-1,TRBV30,AWGGRTEAF
TRBJ2-7,TRBV7-9,ASSSASQDEQY
TRBJ2-4,TRBV14,ASSPRLAGGQGKNIQY
TRBJ1-5,TRBV6-5,ASRASRDRLQPQH
TRBJ2-2,TRBV5-1,ASSLVAGSNTGELF
TRBJ2-3,TRBV7-9,ASSPSGSTDTQY
TRBJ2-1,TRBV2,ASRAGEGLAGVYEQF
TRBJ2-1,TRBV27,ASTTPDRDNEQF
TRBJ1-1,TRBV29-1,SVAMSRTVNTEAF
TRBJ2-1,TRBV30,AWSPMDRGQF